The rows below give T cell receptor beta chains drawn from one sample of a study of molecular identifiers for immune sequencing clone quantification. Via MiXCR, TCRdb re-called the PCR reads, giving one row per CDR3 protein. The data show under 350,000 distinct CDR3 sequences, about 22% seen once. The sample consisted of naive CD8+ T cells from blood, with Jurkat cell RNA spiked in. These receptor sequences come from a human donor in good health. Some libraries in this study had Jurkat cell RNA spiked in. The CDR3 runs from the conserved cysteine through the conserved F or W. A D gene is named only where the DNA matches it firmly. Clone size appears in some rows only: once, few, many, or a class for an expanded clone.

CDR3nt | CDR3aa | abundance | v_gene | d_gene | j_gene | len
TGTGCCTGGAGTGTACCCGACAGGACGAACACTGAAGCTTTCTTT | CAWSVPDRTNTEAFF | . | TRBV30 | . | TRBJ1-1 | 15
TGTGCCAGCAGCCACGGGGGAGGGCCTTTCAGCAAAAACATTCAGTACTTC | CASSHGGGPFSKNIQYF | few | TRBV7-9 | TRBD2 | TRBJ2-4 | 17
TGTGCCATCAGTGATAGTGGGGGGCAAGAGACCCAGTACTTC | CAISDSGGQETQYF | . | TRBV10-3 | . | TRBJ2-5 | 14
TGTGCCAGCAGCCCCACGACAGGGGTCACCGGGGAGCTGTTTTTT | CASSPTTGVTGELFF | few | TRBV6-5 | TRBD1 | TRBJ2-2 | 15
TGTGCCAGCAGCTTTCTCAGGGTTGATGAGCAGTTCTTC | CASSFLRVDEQFF | few | TRBV11-2 | . | TRBJ2-1 | 13
TGTGCCAGCAGCGTAGCTACGGCAACGGACTACAATGAGCAGTTCTTC | CASSVATATDYNEQFF | few | TRBV9 | . | TRBJ2-1 | 16
TGTGCCAGCAGCGAAGGGGGTGGAGAGACCCAGTACTTC | CASSEGGGETQYF | few | TRBV6-5 | . | TRBJ2-5 | 13
TGTGCCAGCGGCCAAGACCGCTCTGGGGCCAACGTCCTGACTTTC | CASGQDRSGANVLTF | . | TRBV4-2 | . | TRBJ2-6 | 15
TGTGCCAGCAGCACAGGGTATGGGGGAGATACGCAGTATTTT | CASSTGYGGDTQYF | many | TRBV6-5 | . | TRBJ2-3 | 14
TGCAGTGCTAGAGATCCGCGCAGGGCGAACACCGGGGAGCTGTTTTTT | CSARDPRRANTGELFF | many | TRBV20-1 | . | TRBJ2-2 | 16
TGTGCCAGCAGTTACCCCAAGGACTCGAGGAGCTCCTACAATGAGCAGTTCTTC | CASSYPKDSRSSYNEQFF | few | TRBV6-2/TRBV6-3 | . | TRBJ2-1 | 18
TGTGCCAGCTCAGAAGGGGCCTATGAAAAACTGTTTTTT | CASSEGAYEKLFF | few | TRBV18 | . | TRBJ1-4 | 13
TGTGCCAGCAGTCACCCCTTGGCGGGAAACACAGATACGCAGTATTTT | CASSHPLAGNTDTQYF | many | TRBV6-2/TRBV6-3 | . | TRBJ2-3 | 16
TGTGCCAGCAGCCCCATAGGGGAGACCCAGTACTTC | CASSPIGETQYF | many | TRBV9 | . | TRBJ2-5 | 12
TGCAGTGCCCCACAGGGGGACGAGCAGTACTTC | CSAPQGDEQYF | many | TRBV20-1 | TRBD1 | TRBJ2-7 | 11
TGTGCCAGCAGTTTCCAATATTCACCCCTCCACTTT | CASSFQYSPLHF | . | TRBV28 | . | TRBJ1-6 | 12
TGCGCCAGCAGCCAAGATCCCGACTCTGGGGCCAACGTCCTGACTTTC | CASSQDPDSGANVLTF | many | TRBV4-3 | . | TRBJ2-6 | 16
TGTGCCAGCAGCTCCGGGACTAGACTGTGGGAGCAGTACTTC | CASSSGTRLWEQYF | many | TRBV7-2 | TRBD2 | TRBJ2-7 | 14
TGTGCCAGCAGTAAGCTAACCGGGGAGCTGTTTTTT | CASSKLTGELFF | many | TRBV27 | . | TRBJ2-2 | 12
TGTGCCAGCAGTAAAACGACTAGCGGGAGCTCCAATGAGCAGTTCTTC | CASSKTTSGSSNEQFF | once | TRBV6-2/TRBV6-3 | TRBD2 | TRBJ2-1 | 16
TGTGCCACCAGTGATTCCCCAGGACACAGCTCCTACAATGAGCAGTTCTTC | CATSDSPGHSSYNEQFF | . | TRBV24-1 | . | TRBJ2-1 | 17
TGTGCCAGCAGTTATACCGAAGGTAGCGAGCAGTACTTC | CASSYTEGSEQYF | many | TRBV28 | . | TRBJ2-7 | 13
TGTGCCAGCAGTTCCCTCGCGGGACAGGCGACTCTGAAGGCTTTCTTT | CASSSLAGQATLKAFF | many | TRBV27 | TRBD1 | TRBJ1-1 | 16
TGTGCCAGCAGTGGAGACCCTGAAGAGACCCAGTACTTC | CASSGDPEETQYF | few | TRBV2 | . | TRBJ2-5 | 13
TGTGCCAGCAGCCCCGGACAGCCTTCCTTCCAAGAGACCCAGTACTTC | CASSPGQPSFQETQYF | many | TRBV5-6 | . | TRBJ2-5 | 16
TGTGCCAGCAGTTACGGGCGGAACTACAATGAGCAGTTCTTC | CASSYGRNYNEQFF | many | TRBV6-6 | . | TRBJ2-1 | 14
TGTGCCAGCAGCCCTCCGGGTAGCACTGAAGCTTTCTTT | CASSPPGSTEAFF | . | TRBV7-3 | . | TRBJ1-1 | 13
TGCGCCAGCAGCCAAGATAAGGGCTACTCTGGAAACACCATATATTTT | CASSQDKGYSGNTIYF | many | TRBV4-3 | . | TRBJ1-3 | 16
TGTGCCAGCAGCGCCCGACTAGCGGGAGAAAGCGAGCAGTACTTC | CASSARLAGESEQYF | . | TRBV9 | TRBD2 | TRBJ2-7 | 15
TGTGCCACCAGCGGAGATATGTCGTTCGCGAACACCGGGGAGCTGTTTTTT | CATSGDMSFANTGELFF | once | TRBV15 | . | TRBJ2-2 | 17
TGTGCCAGCAGTTACGGGCAGGGGGGCACTGAAGCTTTCTTT | CASSYGQGGTEAFF | . | TRBV6-2/TRBV6-3 | TRBD1 | TRBJ1-1 | 14
TGTGCCAGCAGCCAACTAACCGGGACAGGGTTCCGAGAGCAGTACTTC | CASSQLTGTGFREQYF | few | TRBV14 | TRBD1 | TRBJ2-7 | 16
TGTGCCAGCAGCCCAAGGATAGGCCAAGAGACCCAGTACTTC | CASSPRIGQETQYF | . | TRBV28 | . | TRBJ2-5 | 14
TGTGCCAGCACCGAAGGACCGAGTAACACTGAAGCTTTCTTT | CASTEGPSNTEAFF | few | TRBV6-2/TRBV6-3 | . | TRBJ1-1 | 14
TGTGCCAGCAGTTACTTGACGAACACCGGGGAGCTGTTTTTT | CASSYLTNTGELFF | . | TRBV6-2/TRBV6-3 | . | TRBJ2-2 | 14
TGTGCCAGCAGCGTGGGGGACAGGGGTCGCGAGACCCAGTACTTC | CASSVGDRGRETQYF | . | TRBV11-2 | TRBD1 | TRBJ2-5 | 15
TGTGCCAGCAGCCCTAGCGGGATCGGAGGCAATGAGCAGTTCTTC | CASSPSGIGGNEQFF | few | TRBV13 | TRBD2 | TRBJ2-1 | 15
TGTGCCAGCGCCCGACAGTTAGGCAATCAGACCCAGCATTTT | CASARQLGNQTQHF | . | TRBV6-5 | . | TRBJ1-5 | 14
TGTGCCAGCAGTTCCGCGACAGGTCCCAATCAGCCCCAGCATTTT | CASSSATGPNQPQHF | . | TRBV27 | . | TRBJ1-5 | 15
TGCACTAGCAGCCAAGTTGCAGGCAACTACGAGCAGTACTTC | CTSSQVAGNYEQYF | . | TRBV4-3 | . | TRBJ2-7 | 14